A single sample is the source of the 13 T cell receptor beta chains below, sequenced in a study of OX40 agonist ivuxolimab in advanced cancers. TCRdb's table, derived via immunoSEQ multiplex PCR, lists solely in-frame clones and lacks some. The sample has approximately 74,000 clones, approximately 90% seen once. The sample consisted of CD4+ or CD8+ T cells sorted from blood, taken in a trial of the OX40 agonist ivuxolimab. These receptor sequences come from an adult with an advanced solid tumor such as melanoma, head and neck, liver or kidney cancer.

CDR3 sequence (DNA): TGTGCCAGTAGAGCCGGGGACAGGGGAACCAATCAGCCCCAGCATTTT. It yields the protein CASRAGDRGTNQPQHF. V gene TRBV19 combines with J gene TRBJ1-5; 10 bases agree with TRBD1. The CDR3 spans 16 residues. The V gene end was trimmed by 6 bases and the J gene end by 3 bases; junction bases not matched to a gene: 8. Germline V gene lookup returns CDR1 LNHDA and CDR2 SQIVND (reference sequence).

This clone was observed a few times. The CDR3 DNA follows: TGTGCCAGCAGCGTAGAGGCAGGTGGGAATCAGCCCCAGCATTTT. It encodes CASSVEAGGNQPQHF. The chain employs TRBV9 and TRBJ1-5; no reliable D call. V was clipped by 0 bases and J by 4 bases, with 11 bases between them. Per germline, CDR1 SGDLS and CDR2 YYNGEE. CDR3 size: 15 residues. Supplemented by reference TRBV9 and TRBJ1-5, the full variable domain reads DSGVTQTPKHLITATGQRVTLRCSPRSGDLSVYWYQQSLDQGLQFLIQYYNGEERAKGNILERFSAQQFPDLHSELNLSSLELGDSALYFCASSVEAGGNQPQHFGDGTRLSIL.

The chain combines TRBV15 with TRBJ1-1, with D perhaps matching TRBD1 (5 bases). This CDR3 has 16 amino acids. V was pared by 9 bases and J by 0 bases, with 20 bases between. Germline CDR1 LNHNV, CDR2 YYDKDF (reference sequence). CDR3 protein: CATARRRAGLNTEAFF. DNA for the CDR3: TGTGCCACAGCTCGGAGGAGGGCAGGGCTGAACACTGAAGCTTTCTTT.

The chain's CDR3 is CASSPGTGFNEQFF. The CDR3 region has the DNA TGTGCCAGCAGCCCCGGGACTGGCTTCAATGAGCAGTTCTTC. The chain links TRBV7-3 to TRBJ2-1; the D gene is possibly TRBD2 (6 bases). V lost 5 bases and J lost 6, with 14 bases in between. Germline-derived CDR1 and CDR2 are SGHTA and FQGTGA. The CDR3 contains 14 residues.

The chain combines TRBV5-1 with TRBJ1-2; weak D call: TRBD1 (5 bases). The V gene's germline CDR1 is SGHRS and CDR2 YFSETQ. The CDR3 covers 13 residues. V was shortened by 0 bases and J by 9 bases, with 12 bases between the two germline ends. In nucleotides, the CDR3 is TGCGCCAGCAGCTTGGCGGCAGGGCTACGCTACACCTTC. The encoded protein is CASSLAAGLRYTF.

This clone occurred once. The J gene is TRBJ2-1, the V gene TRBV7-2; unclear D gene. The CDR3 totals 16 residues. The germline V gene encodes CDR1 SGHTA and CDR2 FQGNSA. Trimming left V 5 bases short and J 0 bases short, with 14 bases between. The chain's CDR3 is CASSPSIDRSYNEQFF. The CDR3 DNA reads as TGTGCCAGCAGCCCCTCTATAGACCGCTCCTACAATGAGCAGTTCTTC.

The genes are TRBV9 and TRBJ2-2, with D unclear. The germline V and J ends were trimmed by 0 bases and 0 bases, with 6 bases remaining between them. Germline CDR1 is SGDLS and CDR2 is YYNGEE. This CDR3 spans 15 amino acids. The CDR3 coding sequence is TGTGCCAGCAGCGTAGAACCCTCGAACACCGGGGAGCTGTTTTTT. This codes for CASSVEPSNTGELFF.

The CDR3 region is CASSPWTGEYNEQFF. The CDR3 coding sequence is TGTGCCAGCAGCCCCTGGACAGGGGAGTACAATGAGCAGTTCTTC. V is TRBV7-2 and J is TRBJ2-1; 9 nucleotides line up with TRBD1. Germline assignment: CDR1 SGHTA and CDR2 FQGNSA. This CDR3 is built from 15 residues. The trim removed 5 bases at V and 4 bases at J, leaving 6 bases unmatched. Full variable domain (outside the CDR3, taken from reference TRBV7-2 and TRBJ2-1): GAGVSQSPSNKVTEKGKDVELRCDPISGHTALYWYRQSLGQGLEFLIYFQGNSAPDKSGLPSDRFSAERTGGSVSTLTIQRTQQEDSAVYLCASSPWTGEYNEQFFGPGTRLTVL.

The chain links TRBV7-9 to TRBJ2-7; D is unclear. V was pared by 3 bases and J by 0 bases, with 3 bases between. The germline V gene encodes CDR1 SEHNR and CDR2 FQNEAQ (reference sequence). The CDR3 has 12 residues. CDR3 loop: CASSFISYEQYF. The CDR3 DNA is TGTGCCAGCAGCTTTATCTCCTACGAGCAGTACTTC.

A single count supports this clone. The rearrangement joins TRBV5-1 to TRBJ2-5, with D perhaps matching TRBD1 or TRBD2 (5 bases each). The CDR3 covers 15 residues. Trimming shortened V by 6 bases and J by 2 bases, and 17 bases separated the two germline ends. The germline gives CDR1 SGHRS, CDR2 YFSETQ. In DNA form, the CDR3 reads TGCGCCAGCAAATTACTGGGACGGATTCAAGAGACCCAGTACTTC. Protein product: CASKLLGRIQETQYF. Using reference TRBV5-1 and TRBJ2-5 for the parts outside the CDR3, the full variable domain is KAGVTQTPRYLIKTRGQQVTLSCSPISGHRSVSWYQQTPGQGLQFLFEYFSETQRNKGNFPGRFSGRQFSNSRSEMNVSTLELGDSALYLCASKLLGRIQETQYFGPGTRLLVL.

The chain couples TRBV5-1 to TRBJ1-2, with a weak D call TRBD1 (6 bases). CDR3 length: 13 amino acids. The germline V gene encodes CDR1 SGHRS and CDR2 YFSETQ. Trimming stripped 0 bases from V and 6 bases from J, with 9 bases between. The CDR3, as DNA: TGCGCCAGCAGCTTGGGCCAGGGGAATGGCTACACCTTC. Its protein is CASSLGQGNGYTF.

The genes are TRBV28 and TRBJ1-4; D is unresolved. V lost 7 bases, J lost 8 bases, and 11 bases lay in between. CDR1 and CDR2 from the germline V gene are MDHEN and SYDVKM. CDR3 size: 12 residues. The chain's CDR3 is CASKEAREKLFF. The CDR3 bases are TGTGCCAGCAAAGAGGCACGAGAAAAACTGTTTTTT.

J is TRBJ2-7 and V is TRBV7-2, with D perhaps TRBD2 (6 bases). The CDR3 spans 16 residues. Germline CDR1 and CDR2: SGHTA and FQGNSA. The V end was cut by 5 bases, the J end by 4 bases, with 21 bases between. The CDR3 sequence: CASSLPFVGSKYEQYF. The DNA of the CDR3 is TGTGCCAGCAGCCTTCCCTTTGTCGGGAGCAAGTACGAGCAGTACTTC. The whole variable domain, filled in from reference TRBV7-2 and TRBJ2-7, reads GAGVSQSPSNKVTEKGKDVELRCDPISGHTALYWYRQSLGQGLEFLIYFQGNSAPDKSGLPSDRFSAERTGGSVSTLTIQRTQQEDSAVYLCASSLPFVGSKYEQYFGPGTRLTVT.